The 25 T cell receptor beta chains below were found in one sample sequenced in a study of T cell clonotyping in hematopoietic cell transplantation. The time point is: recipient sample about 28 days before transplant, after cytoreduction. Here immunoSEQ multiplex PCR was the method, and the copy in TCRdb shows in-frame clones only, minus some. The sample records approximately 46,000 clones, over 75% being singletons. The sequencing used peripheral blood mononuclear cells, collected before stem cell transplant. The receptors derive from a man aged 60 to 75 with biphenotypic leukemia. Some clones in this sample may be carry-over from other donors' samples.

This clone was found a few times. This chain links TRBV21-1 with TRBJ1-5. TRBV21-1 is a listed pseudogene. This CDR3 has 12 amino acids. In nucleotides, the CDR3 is TGTGCCAGCAGCAAGGGGGATCAGCCCCAGCATTTT. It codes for CASSKGDQPQHF.

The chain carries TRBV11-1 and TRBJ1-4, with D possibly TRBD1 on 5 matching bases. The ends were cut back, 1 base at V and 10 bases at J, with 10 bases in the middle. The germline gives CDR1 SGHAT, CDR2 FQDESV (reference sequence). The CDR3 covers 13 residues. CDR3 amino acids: CASSLEDGGKLFF. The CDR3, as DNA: TGTGCCAGCAGCTTAGAAGATGGGGGAAAACTGTTTTTT.

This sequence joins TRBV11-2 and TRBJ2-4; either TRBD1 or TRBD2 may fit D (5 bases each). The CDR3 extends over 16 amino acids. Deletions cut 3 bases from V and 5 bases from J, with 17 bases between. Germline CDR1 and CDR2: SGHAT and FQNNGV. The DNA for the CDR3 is TGTGCCAGCAGCTTGAGGGGCAGTGGAAAGGAAAACATTCAGTACTTC. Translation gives CASSLRGSGKENIQYF.

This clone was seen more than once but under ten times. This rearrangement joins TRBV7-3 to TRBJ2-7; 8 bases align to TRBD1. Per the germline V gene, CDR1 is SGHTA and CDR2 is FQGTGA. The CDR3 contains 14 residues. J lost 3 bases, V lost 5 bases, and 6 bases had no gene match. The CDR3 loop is CASSPQQGDYEQYF. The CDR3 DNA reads TGTGCCAGCAGCCCTCAACAGGGGGACTACGAGCAGTACTTC.

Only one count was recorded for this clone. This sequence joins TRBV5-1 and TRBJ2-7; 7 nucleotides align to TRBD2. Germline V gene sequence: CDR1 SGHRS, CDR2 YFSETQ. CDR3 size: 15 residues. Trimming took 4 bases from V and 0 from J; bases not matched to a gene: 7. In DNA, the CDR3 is TGCGCCAGCAGCAAAACTAGCGCCAGCTCCTACGAGCAGTACTTC. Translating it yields CASSKTSASSYEQYF.

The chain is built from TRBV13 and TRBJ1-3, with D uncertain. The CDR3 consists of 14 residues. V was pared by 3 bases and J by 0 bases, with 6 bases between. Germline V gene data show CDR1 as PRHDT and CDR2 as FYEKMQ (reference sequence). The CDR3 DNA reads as TGTGCCAGCAGCTTGTTGAACTCTGGAAACACCATATATTTT. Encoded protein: CASSLLNSGNTIYF.

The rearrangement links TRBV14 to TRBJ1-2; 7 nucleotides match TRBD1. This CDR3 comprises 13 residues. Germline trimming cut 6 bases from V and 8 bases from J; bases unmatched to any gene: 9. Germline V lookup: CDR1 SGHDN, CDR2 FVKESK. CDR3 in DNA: TGTGCCAGCAGTCCGACAGGGATAGGAGGCTACACCTTC. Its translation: CASSPTGIGGYTF.

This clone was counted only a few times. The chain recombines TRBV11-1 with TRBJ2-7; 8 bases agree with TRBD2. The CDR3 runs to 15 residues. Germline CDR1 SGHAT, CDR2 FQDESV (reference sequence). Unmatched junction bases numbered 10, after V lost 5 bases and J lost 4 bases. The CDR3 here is CASSPDSGNIYEQYF. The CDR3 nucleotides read TGTGCCAGCAGCCCTGATAGCGGGAACATTTACGAGCAGTACTTC.

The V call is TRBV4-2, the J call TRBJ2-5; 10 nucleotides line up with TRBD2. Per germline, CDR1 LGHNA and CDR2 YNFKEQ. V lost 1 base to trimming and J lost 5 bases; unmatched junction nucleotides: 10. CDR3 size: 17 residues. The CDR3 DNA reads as TGTGCCAGCAGCCAAGCGGCGGCTAGCGGGAGCAGGGAGACCCAGTACTTC. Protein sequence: CASSQAAASGSRETQYF.

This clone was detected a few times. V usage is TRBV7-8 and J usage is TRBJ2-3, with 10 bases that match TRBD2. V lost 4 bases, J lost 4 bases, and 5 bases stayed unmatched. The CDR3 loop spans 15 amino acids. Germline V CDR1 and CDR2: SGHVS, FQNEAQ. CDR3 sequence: CASSWGLALSDTQYF. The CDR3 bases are TGTGCCAGCAGCTGGGGACTAGCGTTATCAGATACGCAGTATTTT. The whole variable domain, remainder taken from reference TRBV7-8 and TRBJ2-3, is GAGVSQSPRYKVAKRGQDVALRCDPISGHVSLFWYQQALGQGPEFLTYFQNEAQLDKSGLPSDRFFAERPEGSVSTLKIQRTQQEDSAVYLCASSWGLALSDTQYFGPGTRLTVL.

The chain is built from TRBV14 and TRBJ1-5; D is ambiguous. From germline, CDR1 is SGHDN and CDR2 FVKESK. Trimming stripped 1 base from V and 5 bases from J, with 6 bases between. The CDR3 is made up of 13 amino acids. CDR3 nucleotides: TGTGCCAGCAGCCAAGGCCGGTATCAGCCCCAGCATTTT. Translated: CASSQGRYQPQHF.

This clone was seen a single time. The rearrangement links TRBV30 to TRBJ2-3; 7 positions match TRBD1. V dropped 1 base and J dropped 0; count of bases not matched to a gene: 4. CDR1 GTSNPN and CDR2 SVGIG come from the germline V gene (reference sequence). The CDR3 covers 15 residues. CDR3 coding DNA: TGTGCCTGGAGTGCGACAGGGTCCAGCACAGATACGCAGTATTTT. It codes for CAWSATGSSTDTQYF.

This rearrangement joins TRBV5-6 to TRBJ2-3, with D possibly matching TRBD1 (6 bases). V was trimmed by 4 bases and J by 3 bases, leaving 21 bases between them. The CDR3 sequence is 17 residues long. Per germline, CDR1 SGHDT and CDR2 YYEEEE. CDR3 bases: TGTGCCAGCAGCGTGTGGGGGCTAGGCAGGGCTACAGATACGCAGTATTTT. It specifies CASSVWGLGRATDTQYF.

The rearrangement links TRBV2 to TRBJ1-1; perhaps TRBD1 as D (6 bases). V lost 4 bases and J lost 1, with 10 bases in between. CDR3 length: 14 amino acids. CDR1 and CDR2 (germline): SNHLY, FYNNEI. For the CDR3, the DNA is TGTGCCAGCAGTGGGGGGGCGTCGAACACTGAAGCTTTCTTT. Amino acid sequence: CASSGGASNTEAFF.

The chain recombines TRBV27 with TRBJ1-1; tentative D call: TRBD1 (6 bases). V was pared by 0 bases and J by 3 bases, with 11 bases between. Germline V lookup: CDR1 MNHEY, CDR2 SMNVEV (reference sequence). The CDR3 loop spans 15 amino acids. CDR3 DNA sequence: TGTGCCAGCAGTTTATCCCCAGGGGTGGACACTGAAGCTTTCTTT. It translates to CASSLSPGVDTEAFF.

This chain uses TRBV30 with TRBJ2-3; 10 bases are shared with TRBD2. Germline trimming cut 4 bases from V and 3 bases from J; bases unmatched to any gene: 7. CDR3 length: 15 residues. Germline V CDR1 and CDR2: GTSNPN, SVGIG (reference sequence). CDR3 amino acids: CAWTLAGVSTDTQYF. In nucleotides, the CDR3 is TGTGCCTGGACCCTAGCGGGAGTCAGTACAGATACGCAGTATTTT.

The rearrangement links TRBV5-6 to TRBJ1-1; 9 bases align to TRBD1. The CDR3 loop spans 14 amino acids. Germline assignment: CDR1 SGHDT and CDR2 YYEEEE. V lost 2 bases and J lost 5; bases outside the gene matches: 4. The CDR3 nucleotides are TGTGCCAGCAGCTTCGGACAGGGGTCTACTGAAGCTTTCTTT. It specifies CASSFGQGSTEAFF.

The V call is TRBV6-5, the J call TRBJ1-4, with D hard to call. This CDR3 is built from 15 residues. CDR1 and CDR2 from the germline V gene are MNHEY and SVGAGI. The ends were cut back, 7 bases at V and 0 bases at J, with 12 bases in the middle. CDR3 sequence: CASTMTGATNEKLFF. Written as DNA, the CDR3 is TGTGCCAGCACGATGACGGGAGCAACTAATGAAAAACTGTTTTTT.

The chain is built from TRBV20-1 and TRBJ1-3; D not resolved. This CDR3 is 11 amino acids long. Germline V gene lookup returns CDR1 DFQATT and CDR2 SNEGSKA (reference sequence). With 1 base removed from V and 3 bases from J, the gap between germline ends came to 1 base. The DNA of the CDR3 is TGCAGTGCTAGAGTTGGAAACACCATATATTTT. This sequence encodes CSARVGNTIYF.

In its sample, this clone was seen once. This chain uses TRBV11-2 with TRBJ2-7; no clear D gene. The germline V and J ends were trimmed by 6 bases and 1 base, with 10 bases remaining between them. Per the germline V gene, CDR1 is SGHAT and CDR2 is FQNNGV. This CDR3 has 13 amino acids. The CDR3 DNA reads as TGTGCCAGCAGTGACGGTTCTTCCTACGAGCAGTACTTC. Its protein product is CASSDGSSYEQYF.

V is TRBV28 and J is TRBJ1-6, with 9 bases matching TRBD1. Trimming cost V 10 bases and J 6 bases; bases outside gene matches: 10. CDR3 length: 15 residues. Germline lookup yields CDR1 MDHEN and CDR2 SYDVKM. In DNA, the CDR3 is TGTGCCACCAATTGGGGGACAGGGCCTAATTCACCCCTCCACTTT. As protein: CATNWGTGPNSPLHF.

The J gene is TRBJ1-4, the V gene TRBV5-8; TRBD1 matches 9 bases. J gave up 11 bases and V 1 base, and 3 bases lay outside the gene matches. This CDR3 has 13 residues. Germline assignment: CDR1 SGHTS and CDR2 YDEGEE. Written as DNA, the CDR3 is TGTGCCAGCAGCTTGATTGGACAGGGGAAACTGTTTTTT. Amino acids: CASSLIGQGKLFF.

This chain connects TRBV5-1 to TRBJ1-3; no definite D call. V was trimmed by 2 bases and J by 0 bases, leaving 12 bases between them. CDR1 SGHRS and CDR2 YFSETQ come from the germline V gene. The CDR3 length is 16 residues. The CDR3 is CASSFEPGGSGNTIYF. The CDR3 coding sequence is TGCGCCAGCAGCTTTGAGCCGGGAGGCTCTGGAAACACCATATATTTT.

DNA for the CDR3: TGTGCCAGCAGCTCCTTAGCGGGAGGGCTCTACGAGCAGTACTTC. It codes for CASSSLAGGLYEQYF. J is TRBJ2-7 and V is TRBV7-8; 11 bases match TRBD2. Germline CDR1 and CDR2: SGHVS and FQNEAQ. CDR3 size: 15 residues. The V segment lost 4 bases and the J segment 3 bases; nucleotides outside the gene matches: 5.

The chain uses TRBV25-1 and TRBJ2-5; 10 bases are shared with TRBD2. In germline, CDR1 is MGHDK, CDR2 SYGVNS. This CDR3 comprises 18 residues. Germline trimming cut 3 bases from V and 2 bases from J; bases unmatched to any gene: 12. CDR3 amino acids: CASSEPLASGSRQETQYF. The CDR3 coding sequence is TGTGCCAGCAGTGAGCCCTTGGCTAGCGGGAGTCGGCAAGAGACCCAGTACTTC.